The 16 T cell receptor beta chains reported below all come from one sample, sequenced in a study of technical replicates of blood from several donors. Assay used: immunoSEQ multiplex PCR; TCRdb lists only in-frame clones, some missing. The sample has tens of thousands of clones; roughly 95% are singletons. Sequenced material: T cells isolated from PBMCs. Receptors originate from a human donor in good health.

This sequence joins TRBV7-9 and TRBJ2-6, with D possibly being TRBD1 (6 bases). The germline CDR1 and CDR2 sequences are SEHNR and FQNEAQ (reference sequence). CDR3 length: 15 amino acids. Trimming took off 5 bases at V and 2 bases at J, with 10 bases between the two ends. CDR3 sequence reads: CASSPTGTGANVLTF. In DNA form, the CDR3 reads TGTGCCAGCAGCCCTACAGGGACTGGGGCCAACGTCCTGACTTTC.

The chain joins TRBV6-1 to TRBJ1-4, with D possibly matching TRBD1 (5 bases). CDR3 length equals 15 residues. The germline gives CDR1 MNHNS, CDR2 SASEGT. V dropped 5 bases and J dropped 8 bases, with 18 bases sitting between them. The CDR3 DNA is TGTGCCAGCAGTTTGTTCAGGGTTGATAGCGAAAAACTGTTTTTT. Translating it yields CASSLFRVDSEKLFF.

The chain is built from TRBV5-1 and TRBJ2-1; 9 bases agree with TRBD1. The trim removed 3 bases at V and 7 bases at J, leaving 8 bases unmatched. The CDR3 is made up of 15 amino acids. Germline CDR1 SGHRS, CDR2 YFSETQ. The CDR3 sequence is CASSSGTGYDNEQFF. The CDR3 nucleotides are TGCGCCAGCAGCTCCGGGACAGGGTATGATAATGAGCAGTTCTTC. Based on the CDR3 plus reference TRBV5-1 and TRBJ2-1, the full variable domain is KAGVTQTPRYLIKTRGQQVTLSCSPISGHRSVSWYQQTPGQGLQFLFEYFSETQRNKGNFPGRFSGRQFSNSRSEMNVSTLELGDSALYLCASSSGTGYDNEQFFGPGTRLTVL.

The chain joins TRBV2 to TRBJ2-7; 8 positions match TRBD2. Trimming cost V 0 bases and J 7 bases; bases outside gene matches: 2. CDR3 size: 13 residues. From germline, CDR1 is SNHLY and CDR2 FYNNEI. CDR3 bases: TGTGCCAGCAGTGAAGCCTCGGGGGGGGAGCAGTACTTC. It encodes CASSEASGGEQYF.

This clone was detected a few times. Other DNA sequences of this sample code for an identical CDR3. This chain connects TRBV10-3 to TRBJ1-1, with 9 bases lining up with TRBD1. The CDR3 length is 13 residues. Germline CDR1 ENHRY, CDR2 SYGVKD. V shed 4 bases and J 4 bases; nucleotides not matched to a gene: 1. The CDR3 nucleotides read TGTGCCATCAGTGGGACAGGGGCCACTGAAGCTTTCTTT. Its translation: CAISGTGATEAFF.

The rearrangement links TRBV28 to TRBJ2-7; the match to TRBD1 covers 7 bases. The CDR3 consists of 13 residues. CDR1 and CDR2 (germline): MDHEN, SYDVKM. V lost 6 bases, J lost 5 bases, and 7 bases stayed unmatched. CDR3: CASRPGQFNEQYF. The CDR3 DNA reads TGTGCCAGCAGACCGGGACAGTTTAACGAGCAGTACTTC.

The chain recombines TRBV7-2 with TRBJ2-3, with 10 positions matching TRBD2. With 1 base clipped from V and 1 base from J, the junction kept 2 bases outside the gene matches. This CDR3 contains 16 residues. Germline-derived CDR1 and CDR2 are SGHTA and FQGNSA. The DNA for the CDR3 is TGTGCCAGCAGCTTAGTTCTAGCGGGGGGCACAGATACGCAGTATTTT. This gives the protein CASSLVLAGGTDTQYF.

This clone showed up just once. The J gene is TRBJ1-2, the V gene TRBV10-3; no firm D call. Germline values: CDR1 ENHRY, CDR2 SYGVKD. The CDR3 totals 13 residues. V was clipped by 4 bases and J by 4 bases, with 10 bases between them. CDR3 region: CAISVPHSYGYTF. The CDR3 DNA reads TGTGCCATCAGTGTCCCGCATAGCTATGGCTACACCTTC.

The chain joins TRBV5-6 to TRBJ2-7, with D hard to call. Trimming left V 0 bases short and J 1 base short, with 5 bases between. This CDR3 region has 13 residues. Germline V CDR1 and CDR2: SGHDT, YYEEEE. This CDR3 reads CASSLGQSYEQYF. The CDR3 DNA reads as TGTGCCAGCAGCTTGGGGCAGTCCTACGAGCAGTACTTC. Together with reference TRBV5-6 and TRBJ2-7, the CDR3 gives the full variable domain: DAGVTQSPTHLIKTRGQQVTLRCSPKSGHDTVSWYQQALGQGPQFIFQYYEEEERQRGNFPDRFSGHQFPNYSSELNVNALLLGDSALYLCASSLGQSYEQYFGPGTRLTVT.

V is TRBV18 and J is TRBJ1-1; 7 bases are a match to TRBD1. V shed 8 bases, J shed 1 base, and the junction held 10 bases outside the gene matches. Germline V gives CDR1 KGHSH, CDR2 LQKENI. This CDR3 is 15 amino acids long. CDR3 nucleotide sequence: TGTGCCAGCGCTCAATCAGGGGGTTGGAACACTGAAGCTTTCTTT. Translated: CASAQSGGWNTEAFF.

V and J are TRBV6-5 and TRBJ2-7, with D possibly TRBD1 on 5 matching bases. Trimming cost V 7 bases and J 3 bases, with 13 bases left between them. Looked up from germline, CDR1 is MNHEY and CDR2 is SVGAGI. The CDR3 consists of 13 residues. In DNA form, the CDR3 reads TGTGCCAGCACGGCAGGGTGGTACTACGAGCAGTACTTC. Protein sequence: CASTAGWYYEQYF.

CDR3 sequence: CASSLSAGINTGELFF. Here the CDR3 DNA reads TGTGCCAGCAGTTTATCGGCGGGAATAAACACCGGGGAGCTGTTTTTT. The chain links TRBV27 to TRBJ2-2; a weak D match, TRBD2 (6 bases). Germline V gene sequence: CDR1 MNHEY, CDR2 SMNVEV (reference sequence). V was shortened by 0 bases and J by 2 bases, with 10 bases between the two germline ends. The CDR3 has 16 residues.

Here the CDR3 DNA reads TGTGCCAGCAGCTTAGAGGGGGAAACCGGGGAGCTGTTTTTT. Protein sequence: CASSLEGETGELFF. The chain uses TRBV7-6 and TRBJ2-2; weak D call: TRBD1 (6 bases). Germline V gives CDR1 SGHVS, CDR2 FNYEAQ. Trimming removed 1 base from V and 5 bases from J, with 8 bases in between. This CDR3 comprises 14 residues.

The chain joins TRBV30 to TRBJ1-5; the match to TRBD1 covers 11 bases. CDR3 length: 15 residues. Trimming at V came to 6 bases and at J to 7 bases, leaving 11 bases not matched to a gene. Germline CDR1 reads GTSNPN; CDR2 reads SVGIG (reference sequence). The CDR3: CACGQGAHPWQPQHF. The CDR3, as DNA: TGTGCCTGCGGACAGGGGGCCCATCCATGGCAGCCCCAGCATTTT.

The chain is built from TRBV7-8 and TRBJ2-3; D remains ambiguous. Trimming removed 1 base at V and 2 bases at J, with 19 bases between. This CDR3 region has 18 residues. Germline V gene sequence: CDR1 SGHVS, CDR2 FQNEAQ. The CDR3 DNA reads as TGTGCCAGCAGCTTAGACATTATAGCCTCTCCGTCCACAGATACGCAGTATTTT. Amino acids: CASSLDIIASPSTDTQYF.

The chain links TRBV6-1 to TRBJ2-7; 7 nucleotides agree with TRBD1. Trimming cost V 7 bases and J 4 bases; bases outside gene matches: 4. The CDR3 is 12 residues long. In germline, CDR1 is MNHNS, CDR2 SASEGT. CDR3 residues: CASTGQTYEQYF. In nucleotides, the CDR3 is TGTGCCAGCACGGGACAGACGTACGAGCAGTACTTC.